This T cell receptor (beta chain) was captured by sequencing in a study of T cells in Graves' hyperthyroidism and ophthalmopathy. On the study more broadly: Once the initial diagnosis was made, peripheral blood was obtained before any treatment.

Regarding this clonotype: The antigen remains unidentified.

Each diagnosis was grounded in clinical symptoms, serum thyroxine and TRAb, thyroid ultrasound, and orbital computed tomography. Overall study findings and caveats: Blood shared most expanded thyroid clonotypes above 0.001. A model using 13 V-J features told ophthalmopathy apart from stable hyperthyroidism.

Germline V gene sequence: CDR1 DFQATT, CDR2 SNEGSKA (reference sequence). This CDR3 is 15 amino acids long. Trimming removed 1 base at V and 8 bases at J, with 20 bases between. Amplification of TCR beta CDR3 regions was performed using RNA transcripts as template. Researchers ran a first-round RT-PCR on the TCR CDR3 using the HTBI primer set. TCRdb reanalysed the multiplex PCR reads using MiXCR and keeps one entry per CDR3 protein. The sample comprises roughly 570,000 distinct CDR3 sequences, approximately 14% of which are singletons, and under 8% rests with the top ten. The clonotype originates from a woman aged 25 to 45 with Graves' hyperthyroidism. Sequencing was carried out using blood. The chain joins TRBV20-1 to TRBJ1-2; D gene unclear. CDR3 DNA: TGCAGTGCTAGAGCCGTCGGAGCCCCAACCAAAGGCTACACCTTC. Translation gives CSARAVGAPTKGYTF.